The 25 T cell receptor beta chains given below trace back to one sample, sequenced in a study of neoadjuvant nivolumab and ipilimumab in lung cancer. Measured with immunoSEQ multiplex PCR; TCRdb has only the in-frame clones, and not every one. There are approximately 17,000 clones in the sample; 76% occur only once, and about 6.6% lies in the top ten. The sequenced sample was tumor tissue, obtained after neoadjuvant nivolumab, alone or with ipilimumab, at or shortly before surgery. The receptors originated from an adult with non-small cell lung cancer.

This clone has more than one count but fewer than ten. V gene TRBV7-9 combines with J gene TRBJ2-3, with a tentative D call TRBD2 (6 bases). CDR3 length: 15 residues. Germline V gene data show CDR1 as SEHNR and CDR2 as FQNEAQ (reference sequence). Trimming took off 3 bases at V and 0 bases at J, with 10 bases between the two ends. CDR3 in amino acids: CASSLTAGSTDTQYF. The DNA of the CDR3 is TGTGCCAGCAGCTTGACAGCGGGCAGCACAGATACGCAGTATTTT.

The V and J genes are TRBV30 and TRBJ2-4; 7 bases agree with TRBD2. Per germline, CDR1 GTSNPN and CDR2 SVGIG (reference sequence). V lost 2 bases and J lost 6; bases outside the gene matches: 19. This CDR3 has 18 residues. The CDR3 DNA reads as TGTGCCTGGAGTCCGCCCATTCTCTCCCCACTAGCGCGAAACATTCAGTACTTC. This codes for CAWSPPILSPLARNIQYF.

The rearrangement links TRBV18 to TRBJ1-1; 7 bases line up with TRBD1. The CDR3 length is 15 residues. With V trimmed by 3 bases and J by 3 bases, 7 bases remained unmatched. Germline V gene lookup returns CDR1 KGHSH and CDR2 LQKENI. The CDR3 region is CASSPQGGEDTEAFF. Here the CDR3 DNA reads TGTGCCAGCTCACCCCAGGGGGGGGAGGACACTGAAGCTTTCTTT.

This chain connects TRBV27 to TRBJ2-1, with 13 positions matching TRBD2. The CDR3 loop spans 17 amino acids. J lost 0 bases, V lost 10 bases, and 9 bases had no gene match. Germline CDR1 is MNHEY and CDR2 is SMNVEV (reference sequence). CDR3 sequence: CATTGLAGFSSYNEQFF. The CDR3 DNA sequence: TGTGCCACCACGGGACTAGCGGGGTTTAGCTCCTACAATGAGCAGTTCTTC.

As to this clone: Other DNA sequences within the sample encode an identical CDR3. This CDR3 reads CASSLDPSGTSTDTQYF. The DNA of the CDR3 is TGCGCCAGCAGCTTAGACCCTAGCGGGACTAGTACAGATACGCAGTATTTT. V usage is TRBV5-1 and J usage is TRBJ2-3, with 9 bases fitting TRBD2. Per the germline V gene, CDR1 is SGHRS and CDR2 is YFSETQ. The CDR3 has 17 residues. The ends lost 2 bases at V and 3 bases at J; junction bases unmatched: 10.

This chain joins TRBV10-3 and TRBJ1-5; D remains ambiguous. Per the germline V gene, CDR1 is ENHRY and CDR2 is SYGVKD. The germline V and J ends were trimmed by 6 bases and 0 bases, with 6 bases remaining between them. This CDR3 is built from 13 residues. The CDR3, as DNA: TGTGCCATCAGGGAGCATAGCAATCAGCCCCAGCATTTT. It specifies CAIREHSNQPQHF.

The V gene is TRBV4-1, the J gene TRBJ2-2, with 7 nucleotides matching TRBD1. Germline V gene data show CDR1 as MGHRA and CDR2 as YSYEKL. The junction had 3 bases not matched to a gene; V was cut back by 2 bases and J by 0 bases. This CDR3 is built from 16 residues. The chain's CDR3 is CASSQLGQSNTGELFF. CDR3 nucleotides: TGCGCCAGCAGCCAACTGGGACAGTCGAACACCGGGGAGCTGTTTTTT.

The chain recombines TRBV6-6 with TRBJ1-2; TRBD1 aligns across 9 bases. The CDR3 runs to 11 residues. Germline loops: CDR1 MNHNY, CDR2 SVGAGI (reference sequence). In DNA form, the CDR3 reads TGTGGGGCCGGGACAGGGAGCGGCTACACCTTC. Translating it yields CGAGTGSGYTF.

This sequence joins TRBV27 and TRBJ1-5; TRBD1 might be the D (6 bases). Germline CDR1 is MNHEY and CDR2 is SMNVEV (reference sequence). V lost 8 bases and J lost 0, with 11 bases in between. The length of the CDR3 is 14 residues. The CDR3 DNA reads as TGTGCCAGCGATTTGACAGGTAGCAATCAGCCCCAGCATTTT. Amino acids: CASDLTGSNQPQHF.

Comments on this clone: Relative to the germline gene, one junction end is altered; a read error may explain this. J is TRBJ1-3 and V is TRBV6-1; D is undetermined. The CDR3 is 13 amino acids. Germline CDR1 reads MNHNS; CDR2 reads SASEGT. The DNA for the CDR3 is TGTGCCAGCAGCGATCTTGGAGGCGACATACGGAATTTT. This translates into CASSDLGGDIRNF.

The V call is TRBV7-2, the J call TRBJ2-2, with D perhaps matching TRBD2 (5 bases). Germline V gene lookup returns CDR1 SGHTA and CDR2 FQGNSA. CDR3 length equals 15 residues. The ends were cut back, 0 bases at V and 1 base at J, with 6 bases in the middle. CDR3: CASSLAGVNTGELFF. CDR3 DNA: TGTGCCAGCAGCTTAGCCGGGGTGAACACCGGGGAGCTGTTTTTT.

This clone ranks as medium-sized (0.01 to 0.1%). V and J are TRBV5-1 and TRBJ2-2, with unresolved D. Trimming removed 3 bases from V and 6 bases from J, with 3 bases in between. CDR1 and CDR2 (germline): SGHRS, YFSETQ. The CDR3 extends over 11 amino acids. The CDR3 DNA sequence: TGCGCCAGCAGCTATGCCGGGGAGCTGTTTTTT. It encodes CASSYAGELFF.

J is TRBJ2-1 and V is TRBV5-1, with no clear D. This CDR3 spans 15 amino acids. Germline-derived CDR1 and CDR2 are SGHRS and YFSETQ. Deletions cut 0 bases from V and 4 bases from J, with 11 bases between. CDR3 loop: CASSLGQPLYNEQFF. In nucleotides, the CDR3 is TGCGCCAGCAGCTTGGGGCAGCCTTTATACAATGAGCAGTTCTTC.

The J gene is TRBJ1-1, the V gene TRBV14; D remains ambiguous. Trimming removed 1 base at V and 10 bases at J, with 13 bases between. The germline V gene has CDR1 SGHDN and CDR2 FVKESK. The CDR3 is 13 amino acids. The CDR3 DNA sequence: TGTGCCAGCAGCCAAGGGGCACCCGGCCGAGCTTTCTTT. Its protein product is CASSQGAPGRAFF.

This chain connects TRBV5-1 to TRBJ1-1; 9 bases are a match to TRBD1. V dropped 2 bases and J dropped 5; count of bases not matched to a gene: 1. This CDR3 spans 13 amino acids. CDR1 SGHRS and CDR2 YFSETQ come from the germline V gene. The CDR3 DNA follows: TGCGCCAGCAGCTTTGACAGGGGGACTGAAGCTTTCTTT. Amino acids: CASSFDRGTEAFF. The full variable domain, rest sourced from reference TRBV5-1 and TRBJ1-1, is KAGVTQTPRYLIKTRGQQVTLSCSPISGHRSVSWYQQTPGQGLQFLFEYFSETQRNKGNFPGRFSGRQFSNSRSEMNVSTLELGDSALYLCASSFDRGTEAFFGQGTRLTVV.

J is TRBJ2-5 and V is TRBV29-1; 7 bases are shared with TRBD1. The junction had 11 bases not matched to a gene; V was cut back by 6 bases and J by 1 base. From germline, CDR1 is SQVTM and CDR2 ANQGSEA. This CDR3 has 15 residues. The CDR3 loop is CSVYLRDRLQETQYF. The DNA for the CDR3 is TGCAGCGTCTACCTCCGGGACAGACTCCAAGAGACCCAGTACTTC. The full variable domain, completed using reference TRBV29-1 and TRBJ2-5, is SAVISQKPSRDICQRGTSLTIQCQVDSQVTMMFWYRQQPGQSLTLIATANQGSEATYESGFVIDKFPISRPNLTFSTLTVSNMSPEDSSIYLCSVYLRDRLQETQYFGPGTRLLVL.

This chain joins TRBV30 and TRBJ1-4; TRBD1 is a possible D gene (5 bases). Trimming pared 3 bases from V and 4 bases from J, leaving 9 bases between. The CDR3 contains 13 residues. The germline V gene has CDR1 GTSNPN and CDR2 SVGIG (reference sequence). DNA for the CDR3: TGTGCCTGGAGCCGACAGTATAATGAAAAACTGTTTTTT. This encodes CAWSRQYNEKLFF.

The chain carries TRBV30 and TRBJ1-2; D not resolved. The CDR3 totals 12 residues. Germline loops: CDR1 GTSNPN, CDR2 SVGIG (reference sequence). Between the trimmed V and J ends, which lost 1 base and 4 bases, there was a span of 7 bases. This chain's CDR3 is CAWSEGVYGYTF. The CDR3 DNA reads TGTGCCTGGAGTGAGGGAGTCTATGGCTACACCTTC.

This clone was detected only a few times. Germline and junction disagree at one end, which may indicate a read error. V and J are TRBV7-8 and TRBJ2-7, with 8 bases that match TRBD2. The CDR3 loop spans 10 amino acids. CDR1 and CDR2 from the germline V gene are SGHVS and FQNEAQ. The CDR3 region has the DNA TGTGCCAGCAGATTTAGCGGGACGCACTTC. Translated: CASRFSGTHF. Drawing the rest from reference TRBV7-8 and TRBJ2-7, the complete variable domain is GAGVSQSPRYKVAKRGQDVALRCDPISGHVSLFWYQQALGQGPEFLTYFQNEAQLDKSGLPSDRFFAERPEGSVSTLKIQRTQQEDSAVYLCASRFSGTHFGPGTRLTVT.

The V gene is TRBV14, the J gene TRBJ2-1; D unclear. CDR1 is SGHDN, CDR2 FVKESK, per germline. The CDR3 has 14 residues. The V end was cut by 4 bases, the J end by 6 bases, with 13 bases between. This chain's CDR3 is CASSPLDQRNEQFF. The CDR3 DNA sequence: TGTGCCAGCAGCCCTTTGGACCAGCGCAATGAGCAGTTCTTC.

This clone was counted between two and nine times. The chain couples TRBV5-1 to TRBJ2-1, with 8 bases aligning to TRBD2. The germline gives CDR1 SGHRS, CDR2 YFSETQ. After removal of 0 bases from V and 10 bases from J, the junction contained 6 bases not matched to a gene. This CDR3 comprises 14 residues. DNA for the CDR3: TGCGCCAGCAGCTTGGATGGACTAGCAATGGAGCAGTTCTTC. Protein: CASSLDGLAMEQFF.

The genes are TRBV5-1 and TRBJ2-3; D is undetermined. Per the germline V gene, CDR1 is SGHRS and CDR2 is YFSETQ. This CDR3 comprises 12 residues. The V gene lost 7 bases and the J gene lost 2 bases, with 8 bases spanning the gap. DNA for the CDR3: TGCGCCAGCGTCGGGTTCACAGATACGCAGTATTTT. Amino acids: CASVGFTDTQYF. The complete variable domain, with remaining parts taken from reference TRBV5-1 and TRBJ2-3, reads KAGVTQTPRYLIKTRGQQVTLSCSPISGHRSVSWYQQTPGQGLQFLFEYFSETQRNKGNFPGRFSGRQFSNSRSEMNVSTLELGDSALYLCASVGFTDTQYFGPGTRLTVL.

The chain recombines TRBV25-1 with TRBJ2-7, with D perhaps TRBD1 or TRBD2 (5 bases each). Germline V gives CDR1 MGHDK, CDR2 SYGVNS. Between the trimmed V and J ends, which lost 0 bases and 3 bases, there was a span of 15 bases. The CDR3 contains 16 residues. The CDR3 sequence is CASSEYETGRSYEQYF. In DNA, the CDR3 is TGTGCCAGCAGTGAATATGAGACGGGACGGAGCTACGAGCAGTACTTC.

The rearrangement links TRBV7-9 to TRBJ1-1, with a possible D match to TRBD1 (5 bases). V gave up 5 bases and J gave up 2 bases, with 12 bases separating them. Germline lookup yields CDR1 SEHNR and CDR2 FQNEAQ (reference sequence). This CDR3 comprises 14 residues. CDR3 nucleotide sequence: TGTGCCAGCAGCGGGGGACGCATTAACACTGAAGCTTTCTTT. Its protein product is CASSGGRINTEAFF. Based on the CDR3 plus reference TRBV7-9 and TRBJ1-1, the full variable domain is DTGVSQNPRHKITKRGQNVTFRCDPISEHNRLYWYRQTLGQGPEFLTYFQNEAQLEKSRLLSDRFSAERPKGSFSTLEIQRTEQGDSAMYLCASSGGRINTEAFFGQGTRLTVV.

This clone appeared a few times. The chain combines TRBV7-3 with TRBJ1-1; TRBD1 aligns across 8 bases. Unmatched junction bases numbered 0, after V lost 2 bases and J lost 1 base. Germline CDR1 reads SGHTA; CDR2 reads FQGTGA. The CDR3 is 14 residues long. The CDR3 protein is CASSLQGANTEAFF. CDR3 DNA sequence: TGTGCCAGCAGCTTACAGGGGGCGAACACTGAAGCTTTCTTT.